The 18 T cell receptor beta chains presented below share a single source sample, sequenced in a study of blood T cell repertoires in COVID-19 (dated by TCRdb to about 2020). To prepare the library, the immunoSEQ multiplex PCR assay was applied. Entries here come from immuneACCESS through TCRdb and include only in-frame sequences with V and J called. Some clones fail to appear in such tables; in the studies checked, an unresolved V gene covers under half of the shortfall, and the cause of the remainder is unknown. Here the sample has approximately 100,000 clones; 80% to 95% occur a single time. The ten largest make up 4.5% to 6% of the sample. The sample taken for sequencing was peripheral blood. The receptors stem from a man aged 45-60 years with active COVID-19.

The gene calls are TRBV5-6 and TRBJ2-7; 8 bases agree with TRBD2. CDR1 SGHDT and CDR2 YYEEEE come from the germline V gene. This CDR3 is built from 19 residues. V trimming: 4 bases; J trimming: 0 bases; junction bases outside the gene matches: 18. The CDR3 region is CASSKLPGLGWTSSYEQYF. DNA for the CDR3: TGTGCCAGCAGCAAGCTACCGGGACTAGGATGGACGAGCTCCTACGAGCAGTACTTC.

J is TRBJ2-3 and V is TRBV5-1, with 9 bases matching TRBD1. This CDR3 spans 18 amino acids. The V gene's germline CDR1 is SGHRS and CDR2 YFSETQ. V trimming: 1 base; J trimming: 2 bases; junction bases outside the gene matches: 11. The CDR3 loop is CASSLPLRGQGFTDTQYF. The CDR3, as DNA: TGCGCCAGCAGCTTGCCGTTGAGGGGACAGGGTTTCACAGATACGCAGTATTTT.

The chain carries TRBV7-8 and TRBJ1-5; D uncertain. This CDR3 is 14 amino acids long. CDR1 and CDR2 (germline): SGHVS, FQNEAQ. The V and J ends lost 2 bases and 7 bases respectively, with 12 bases between them. CDR3 in amino acids: CASSLNTGGQPQHF. The CDR3 DNA is TGTGCCAGCAGCTTAAACACGGGAGGCCAGCCCCAGCATTTT.

The V gene is TRBV18, the J gene TRBJ1-2, with no clear D. This CDR3 region has 12 residues. Trimming took 5 bases from V and 3 from J, leaving 7 bases between them. Germline V CDR1 and CDR2: KGHSH, LQKENI. CDR3 in DNA: TGTGCCAGCTCAGAAGAGTACTATGGCTACACCTTC. Translation: CASSEEYYGYTF.

The rearrangement links TRBV29-1 to TRBJ1-4, with D possibly being TRBD1 (6 bases). Germline CDR1 and CDR2: SQVTM and ANQGSEA. V was cut by 4 bases and J by 8 bases, with 17 bases left in between. The CDR3 contains 14 residues. The CDR3 region has the DNA TGCAGCGTTGCTGGACAGACTTGGGGGGAAAAACTGTTTTTT. Its protein is CSVAGQTWGEKLFF.

The V call is TRBV28, the J call TRBJ1-2, with D perhaps TRBD1 (6 bases). The germline V and J ends were trimmed by 7 bases and 4 bases, with 16 bases remaining between them. Germline V gives CDR1 MDHEN, CDR2 SYDVKM. The CDR3 length is 14 residues. In nucleotides, the CDR3 is TGTGCCAGCATCCTAAGCGGACAGAGCTATGGCTACACCTTC. This encodes CASILSGQSYGYTF.

The CDR3 sequence is CASSRDTYEQYF. As DNA, the CDR3 is TGTGCCAGCAGCCGGGACACCTACGAGCAGTACTTC. The chain carries TRBV2 and TRBJ2-7; tentatively, D is TRBD1 (6 bases). The CDR3 is made up of 12 amino acids. The germline V and J ends were trimmed by 6 bases and 2 bases, with 8 bases remaining between them. Germline CDR1 is SNHLY and CDR2 is FYNNEI. Supplemented by reference TRBV2 and TRBJ2-7, the full variable domain reads EPEVTQTPSHQVTQMGQEVILRCVPISNHLYFYWYRQILGQKVEFLVSFYNNEISEKSEIFDDQFSVERPDGSNFTLKIRSTKLEDSAMYFCASSRDTYEQYFGPGTRLTVT.

The V and J genes are TRBV19 and TRBJ2-7, with 7 bases identical to TRBD1. Germline CDR1 reads LNHDA; CDR2 reads SQIVND (reference sequence). With V trimmed by 2 bases and J by 3 bases, 1 base remained unmatched. CDR3 size: 13 residues. CDR3 nucleotides: TGTGCCAGTAGTATAAGGGACAGCTACGAGCAGTACTTC. Translation gives CASSIRDSYEQYF. The full variable domain, its missing parts supplied by reference TRBV19 and TRBJ2-7, is DGGITQSPKYLFRKEGQNVTLSCEQNLNHDAMYWYRQDPGQGLRLIYYSQIVNDFQKGDIAEGYSVSREKKESFPLTVTSAQKNPTAFYLCASSIRDSYEQYFGPGTRLTVT.

This chain connects TRBV30 to TRBJ1-5; unclear D gene. From germline, CDR1 is GTSNPN and CDR2 SVGIG (reference sequence). The V end was cut by 3 bases, the J end by 5 bases, with 11 bases between. This CDR3 is 13 amino acids long. The CDR3 is CAWSLQGDQPQHF. Here the CDR3 DNA reads TGTGCCTGGAGCCTACAAGGAGATCAGCCCCAGCATTTT.

The rearrangement uses TRBV24-1 and TRBJ2-7; 14 bases are shared with TRBD2. Per the germline V gene, CDR1 is KGHDR and CDR2 is SFDVKD. The CDR3 totals 15 residues. Unmatched junction bases numbered 1, after V lost 3 bases and J lost 4 bases. The CDR3 region has the DNA TGTGCCACCAGTGATGGACTAGCGGGAGGTTACGAGCAGTACTTC. Translated: CATSDGLAGGYEQYF.

V is TRBV7-9 and J is TRBJ1-2; the match to TRBD1 covers 8 bases. Germline V gene lookup returns CDR1 SEHNR and CDR2 FQNEAQ (reference sequence). V shed 5 bases and J 5 bases; nucleotides not matched to a gene: 7. The CDR3 consists of 14 residues. The CDR3 spells CASSAGTGHYGYTF. The DNA for the CDR3 is TGTGCCAGCAGCGCCGGGACAGGCCATTATGGCTACACCTTC. Using reference TRBV7-9 and TRBJ1-2 for the parts outside the CDR3, the full variable domain is DTGVSQNPRHKITKRGQNVTFRCDPISEHNRLYWYRQTLGQGPEFLTYFQNEAQLEKSRLLSDRFSAERPKGSFSTLEIQRTEQGDSAMYLCASSAGTGHYGYTFGSGTRLTVV.

The chain carries TRBV28 and TRBJ1-5; a weak D match, TRBD1 (6 bases). V dropped 6 bases and J dropped 2 bases, with 17 bases sitting between them. The CDR3 has 16 residues. In germline, CDR1 is MDHEN, CDR2 SYDVKM. The CDR3 DNA reads as TGTGCCAGCAGCCAAGTACAGGGAAGCGGCAATCAGCCCCAGCATTTT. It encodes CASSQVQGSGNQPQHF. Combining the CDR3 with reference TRBV28 and TRBJ1-5 gives the whole variable domain DVKVTQSSRYLVKRTGEKVFLECVQDMDHENMFWYRQDPGLGLRLIYFSYDVKMKEKGDIPEGYSVSREKKERFSLILESASTNQTSMYLCASSQVQGSGNQPQHFGDGTRLSIL.

This chain connects TRBV27 to TRBJ1-3; tentatively, D is TRBD1 (6 bases). Germline V gene lookup returns CDR1 MNHEY and CDR2 SMNVEV (reference sequence). The ends were cut back, 1 base at V and 1 base at J, with 8 bases in the middle. CDR3 size: 15 residues. The CDR3 nucleotides are TGTGCCAGCAGTTTATTCCAGGGGTCTGGAAACACCATATATTTT. Protein sequence: CASSLFQGSGNTIYF.

The V and J genes are TRBV5-1 and TRBJ2-1; 8 bases agree with TRBD2. The length of the CDR3 is 15 residues. Germline trimming cut 4 bases from V and 4 bases from J; bases unmatched to any gene: 7. CDR1 and CDR2 (germline): SGHRS, YFSETQ. The CDR3 loop is CASSGGLVGYNEQFF. DNA of the CDR3: TGCGCCAGCAGCGGGGGACTAGTGGGTTACAATGAGCAGTTCTTC.

The chain combines TRBV3-1 (or the pseudogene TRBV3-2) with TRBJ1-2, with D maybe TRBD1 (5 bases). The germline V and J ends were trimmed by 4 bases and 7 bases, with 13 bases remaining between them. The CDR3 consists of 13 residues. Germline CDR1 is LGHDT and CDR2 is YNNKEL (reference sequence). The CDR3 DNA sequence: TGTGCCAGCAGCCCCACGACAGTCGGTGGCTACACCTTC. Its protein is CASSPTTVGGYTF.

V and J are TRBV10-3 and TRBJ2-5; TRBD2 matches 8 bases. Trimming cost V 11 bases and J 4 bases; bases outside gene matches: 9. The germline CDR1 and CDR2 sequences are ENHRY and SYGVKD. CDR3 length: 13 residues. The CDR3 protein is CAAREEFGETQYF. In DNA, the CDR3 is TGTGCCGCGCGGGAGGAATTTGGAGAGACCCAGTACTTC.

On this clone itself: The CDR3 ends on some other residue instead of the conserved phenylalanine or tryptophan, so this is likely a read error. The limits of the CDR3 on the DNA are not certain, so only TCRdb's listed CDR3 is given. V is TRBV20-1 and J is TRBJ1-4; TRBD1, the table's D call, was not compared with the DNA. The CDR3 comprises 11 residues, both ends counted. Germline-derived CDR1 and CDR2 are DFQATT and SNEGSKA (reference sequence). The CDR3 sequence: CSAVAGTGVII.

The chain couples TRBV19 to TRBJ2-7; 9 bases match TRBD1. V shed 5 bases, J shed 6 bases, and the junction held 5 bases outside the gene matches. Germline CDR1 and CDR2: LNHDA and SQIVND (reference sequence). CDR3 length equals 13 residues. CDR3 protein: CASSRDRVGEQYF. In DNA, the CDR3 is TGTGCCAGTAGTCGGGACAGGGTTGGCGAGCAGTACTTC.